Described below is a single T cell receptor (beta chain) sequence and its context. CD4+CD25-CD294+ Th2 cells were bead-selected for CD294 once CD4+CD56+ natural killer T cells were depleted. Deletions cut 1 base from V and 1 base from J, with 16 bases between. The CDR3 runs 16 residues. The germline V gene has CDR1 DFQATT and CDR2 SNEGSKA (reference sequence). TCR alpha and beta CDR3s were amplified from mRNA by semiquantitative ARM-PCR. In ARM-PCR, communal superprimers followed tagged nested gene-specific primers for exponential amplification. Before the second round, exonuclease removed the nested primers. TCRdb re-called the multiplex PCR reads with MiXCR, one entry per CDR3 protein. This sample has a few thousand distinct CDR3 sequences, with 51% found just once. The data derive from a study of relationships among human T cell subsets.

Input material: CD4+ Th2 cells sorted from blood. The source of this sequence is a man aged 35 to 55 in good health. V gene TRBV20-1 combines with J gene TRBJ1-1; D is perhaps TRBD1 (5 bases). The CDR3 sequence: CSARGGDVRGNTEAFF. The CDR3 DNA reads TGCAGTGCTAGAGGAGGGGACGTTAGAGGGAACACTGAAGCTTTCTTT.